This entry is about one T cell receptor beta chain. Its antigen is not known. One entry per CDR3 protein, called by TCRdb with MiXCR from the 5' RACE reads. This sample yields about 150,000 distinct CDR3 sequences, of which about 42% are seen a single time; 13% to 15% belongs to the top ten. Germline lookup yields CDR1 SNHLY and CDR2 FYNNEI. CDR3 length: 13 residues. Deletions cut 6 bases from V and 4 bases from J, with 11 bases between. The entry originates in a study of CD8 T cells in ankylosing spondylitis. Study-wide findings and caveats: Disease-associated clones were reportedly significantly overrepresented in matched ankylosing spondylitis synovial fluid.

This sequence originates from a male donor with ankylosing spondylitis. The sequencing input was synovial fluid, either unsorted or a sorted T cell fraction (not recorded which). The V and J genes are TRBV2 and TRBJ2-3; D remains unclear. Written as DNA, the CDR3 is TGTGCCAGCAGACGGGCTCTCCCAGATACGCAGTATTTT. This gives the protein CASRRALPDTQYF. Looking up the rest from reference TRBV2 and TRBJ2-3 gives the full variable domain: EPEVTQTPSHQVTQMGQEVILRCVPISNHLYFYWYRQILGQKVEFLVSFYNNEISEKSEIFDDQFSVERPDGSNFTLKIRSTKLEDSAMYFCASRRALPDTQYFGPGTRLTVL.